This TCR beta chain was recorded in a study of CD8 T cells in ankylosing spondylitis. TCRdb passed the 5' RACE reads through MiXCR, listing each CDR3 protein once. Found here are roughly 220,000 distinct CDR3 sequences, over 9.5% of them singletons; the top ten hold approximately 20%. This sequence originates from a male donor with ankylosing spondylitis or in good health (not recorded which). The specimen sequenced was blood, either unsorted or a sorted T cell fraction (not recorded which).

In DNA form, the CDR3 reads TGTGCCAGCAGCTCCAATATTATCGCGGCCTACAATGAGCAGTTCTTC. Translated, it gives CASSSNIIAAYNEQFF. This chain connects TRBV5-5 to TRBJ2-1; D not resolved. V was cut by 3 bases and J by 2 bases, with 15 bases left in between. The germline CDR1 and CDR2 sequences are SGHKS and YYEKEE (reference sequence). The CDR3 is 16 residues long. Together with reference TRBV5-5 and TRBJ2-1, the CDR3 gives the full variable domain: DAGVTQSPTHLIKTRGQQVTLRCSPISGHKSVSWYQQVLGQGPQFIFQYYEKEERGRGNFPDRFSARQFPNYSSELNVNALLLGDSALYLCASSSNIIAAYNEQFFGPGTRLTVL.